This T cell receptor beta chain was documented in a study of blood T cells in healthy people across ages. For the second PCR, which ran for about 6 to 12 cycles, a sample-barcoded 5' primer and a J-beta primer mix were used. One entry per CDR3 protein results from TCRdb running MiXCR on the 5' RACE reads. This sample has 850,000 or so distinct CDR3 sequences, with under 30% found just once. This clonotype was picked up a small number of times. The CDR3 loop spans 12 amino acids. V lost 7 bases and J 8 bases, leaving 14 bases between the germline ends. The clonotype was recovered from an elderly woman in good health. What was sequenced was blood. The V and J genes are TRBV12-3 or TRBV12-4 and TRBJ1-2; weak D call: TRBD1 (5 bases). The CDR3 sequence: CASNPGFGGYTF. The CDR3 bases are TGTGCCAGCAACCCAGGGTTTGGAGGCTACACCTTC.